This T cell receptor (beta chain) stems from a study of blood T cell repertoires in COVID-19. Study-level background: The cDNA or gDNA used as material had been derived from T cells, B-cell-depleted T cells, or PBMCs.

In the study's own analysis: It was from reference gene primer amplification that nucleated cell counts were estimated. Sequencing used immunoSEQ multiplex PCR; TCRdb keeps in-frame clones, though not all of them. That table supplies the V and J calls and clone size; D and trimming were determined from the DNA. The table lists 40,000 to 65,000 clones, roughly 90% of them singletons. CDR3 length: 13 residues. Per germline, CDR1 MRHNA and CDR2 SNTAGT. Trimming cost V 2 bases and J 4 bases, with 7 bases left between them. The sample was peripheral blood. The receptor was derived from an elderly man with acute or convalescent COVID-19. V gene TRBV6-4 combines with J gene TRBJ2-3; D is uncertain. This CDR3 reads CASSDNTADTQYF. CDR3 coding DNA: TGTGCCAGCAGTGACAATACGGCAGATACGCAGTATTTT.